This entry features one T cell receptor (beta chain) sequence. The record originates from a study of early T cells in non-severe SARS-CoV-2 infection. CDR3 length: 14 amino acids. Germline V gene lookup returns CDR1 LNHNV and CDR2 YYDKDF (reference sequence). The V and J ends lost 2 bases and 1 base respectively, with 8 bases between them. TCRdb ran MiXCR on the 5' RACE reads and lists one entry per CDR3 protein. The sample has approximately 110,000 distinct CDR3 sequences, about 15% seen once. The sequence derives from an adult who was a healthcare worker with PCR-confirmed SARS-CoV-2 infection or an uninfected control (not recorded which). Sequenced: whole blood. The rearrangement links TRBV15 to TRBJ2-5, with no clear D. The CDR3 DNA follows: TGTGCCACCAGCAGAACGCACAGCCAAGAGACCCAGTACTTC. Translating gives CATSRTHSQETQYF.